This T cell receptor (beta chain) is from a study of shared clonotypes between healthy human individuals. Study-wide points: Memory subsets generally showed smaller estimated richness than naive subsets did. Shared across a few donors were 4% to 6% of the naive CD4 clonotypes. Incompleteness in sorted-subset sequencing, despite large depth, was shown by rarefaction.

Naive CD8 isolation took CD45RO-negative cells positively selected for CCR7 and excluded terminally differentiated effector memory CD45RA+ cells. As to this clone: The antigen is unknown.

TCRdb keeps only in-frame clones here, not all; method: immunoSEQ multiplex PCR. Altogether hundreds of thousands of clones are present, approximately 96% being singletons, with the ten largest covering around 0.1%. CDR1 is SGHNT, CDR2 YYREEE, per germline (reference sequence). The CDR3 runs 14 residues. The V end lost 0 bases, the J end lost 4 bases, and 11 bases lay between the germline ends. The chain employs TRBV5-4 and TRBJ2-7; perhaps TRBD1 as D (5 bases). Sequenced input: naive CD8+ T cells sorted from blood. The sequence was collected from a woman in her twenties or thirties in good health. CDR3 nucleotides: TGTGCCAGCAGCTTGGAATCTAGACAGTACGAGCAGTACTTC. It translates to CASSLESRQYEQYF.